Presented here are 22 T cell receptor beta chains from one specimen sequenced in a study of T cells in Graves' hyperthyroidism and ophthalmopathy. The investigators amplified TCR beta CDR3 regions from RNA transcripts. The TCR CDR3 first-round RT-PCR relied on the HTBI primer set. Each CDR3 protein is one row after TCRdb ran MiXCR on the multiplex PCR reads. The data contain a few hundred thousand distinct CDR3 sequences, 15% to 18% of them seen just once; the ten biggest clones take up around 7.8%. The material sequenced was blood. These receptors all stem from a woman in her twenties or thirties with Graves' hyperthyroidism.

As for this clonotype: A clone one base away is much larger, so this may be a read error. The chain recombines TRBV7-3 with TRBJ1-1; D remains ambiguous. The V gene's germline CDR1 is SGHTA and CDR2 FQGTGA. This CDR3 has 16 residues. V was trimmed by 0 bases and J by 0 bases, leaving 11 bases between them. This CDR3 is CASSLTTQRLNTEAFF. The CDR3 region has the DNA TGTGCCAGCAGCTTAACTACTCAGAGGCTGAACACTGAAGCTTTCTTT. The entire variable domain, with the rest obtained from reference TRBV7-3 and TRBJ1-1, is as follows: GAGVSQTPSNKVTEKGKYVELRCDPISGHTALYWYRQSLGQGPEFLIYFQGTGAADDSGLPNDRFFAVRPEGSVSTLKIQRTERGDSAVYLCASSLTTQRLNTEAFFGQGTRLTVV.

This clonotype was found many times. The rearrangement joins TRBV10-3 to TRBJ1-1; 7 positions match TRBD1. The CDR3 is made up of 16 amino acids. V was clipped by 8 bases and J by 7 bases; unmatched bases: 19. The germline gives CDR1 ENHRY, CDR2 SYGVKD. As DNA, the CDR3 is TGTGCCATCGGAAAGACAGGGACCGCCACCTTGGGTGAAGCTTTCTTT. Encoded protein: CAIGKTGTATLGEAFF.

This clonotype was counted ten times or more. This chain links TRBV11-2 with TRBJ1-6; maybe TRBD1 (6 bases). The CDR3 is 18 amino acids. Trimming left V 6 bases short and J 8 bases short, with 26 bases between. CDR1 is SGHAT, CDR2 FQNNGV, per germline. The CDR3 DNA is TGTGCCAGCAGTTCCCTCCGGGACAACAGGAAGGGGGATTCACCCCTCCACTTT. The encoded protein is CASSSLRDNRKGDSPLHF.

This clonotype was recorded many times. This chain connects TRBV13 to TRBJ2-3; 14 bases are a match to TRBD2. V was pared by 5 bases and J by 0 bases, with 10 bases of the junction left unmatched. Germline loops: CDR1 PRHDT, CDR2 FYEKMQ (reference sequence). This CDR3 has 19 residues. The DNA for the CDR3 is TGTGCCAGCAGCAACCTTCGGACTAGCGGGAGGCCCAGCACAGATACGCAGTATTTT. It codes for CASSNLRTSGRPSTDTQYF.

V and J are TRBV15 and TRBJ2-2, with 14 bases that match TRBD2. The CDR3 runs 16 residues. From germline, CDR1 is LNHNV and CDR2 YYDKDF (reference sequence). Trimming took 1 base from V and 5 from J; bases not matched to a gene: 0. The CDR3 sequence: CATSRGLAGGTGELFF. For the CDR3, the DNA is TGTGCCACCAGCAGAGGACTAGCGGGAGGGACCGGGGAGCTGTTTTTT.

This chain connects TRBV19 to TRBJ2-3; D unclear. Germline CDR1 and CDR2: LNHDA and SQIVND (reference sequence). Trimming cost V 5 bases and J 6 bases, with 12 bases left between them. This CDR3 is built from 13 residues. For the CDR3, the DNA is TGTGCCAGTAGTTTGGCCATGCCCGATACGCAGTATTTT. Residues: CASSLAMPDTQYF.

This clonotype was observed many times. The chain joins TRBV11-2 to TRBJ2-7, with 12 bases matching TRBD2. CDR3 length equals 15 residues. V dropped 6 bases and J dropped 2; count of bases not matched to a gene: 5. Germline CDR1 and CDR2: SGHAT and FQNNGV. CDR3 loop: CASSLAGGIPYEQYF. Here the CDR3 DNA reads TGTGCCAGCAGTCTAGCGGGAGGGATTCCCTACGAGCAGTACTTC. Variable domain in full (rest from reference TRBV11-2 and TRBJ2-7): EAGVAQSPRYKIIEKRQSVAFWCNPISGHATLYWYQQILGQGPKLLIQFQNNGVVDDSQLPKDRFSAERLKGVDSTLKIQPAKLEDSAVYLCASSLAGGIPYEQYFGPGTRLTVT.

In the case of this clonotype: The CDR3 end shows no conserved phenylalanine or tryptophan, and so a read error is likely. The chain recombines TRBV10-3 with TRBJ2-3; 13 positions match TRBD2. The CDR3 has 16 amino acids. Germline CDR1 ENHRY, CDR2 SYGVKD. With 6 bases clipped from V and 2 bases from J, the junction kept 5 bases outside the gene matches. The CDR3 DNA reads as TGTGCCATCAGCCCGACTAGCGGGAGGTCCACAGATACGCAGTATTCT. Protein product: CAISPTSGRSTDTQYS.

This clonotype has ten or more counts. The chain is built from TRBV28 and TRBJ1-2; D remains unclear. V shed 3 bases and J shed 6 bases, with 8 bases lying between them. The CDR3 contains 12 residues. Germline V gene data show CDR1 as MDHEN and CDR2 as SYDVKM. This chain's CDR3 is CASSLRWNGYTF. The CDR3 DNA reads as TGTGCCAGCAGTTTGAGGTGGAATGGCTACACCTTC.

The V gene is TRBV5-1, the J gene TRBJ2-3; D unclear. Trimming removed 4 bases from V and 2 bases from J, with 14 bases in between. The CDR3 is made up of 15 amino acids. Germline values: CDR1 SGHRS, CDR2 YFSETQ. The CDR3 bases are TGCGCCAGCAGCCCAAACAATCCCGTCACAGATACGCAGTATTTT. Amino acid sequence: CASSPNNPVTDTQYF.

This clonotype was detected a few times. V usage is TRBV20-1 and J usage is TRBJ2-2; 13 bases are a match to TRBD2. Germline V gene lookup returns CDR1 DFQATT and CDR2 SNEGSKA (reference sequence). V shed 4 bases, J shed 0 bases, and the junction held 11 bases outside the gene matches. The CDR3 has 19 residues. CDR3 region: CSAILLAGGPTPNTGELFF. CDR3 DNA sequence: TGCAGTGCTATCCTACTAGCGGGAGGGCCGACACCGAACACCGGGGAGCTGTTTTTT.

This clonotype was counted at least ten times. The gene calls are TRBV28 and TRBJ1-4; D call uncertain. V gave up 7 bases and J gave up 3 bases, with 21 bases separating them. Germline V gene data show CDR1 as MDHEN and CDR2 as SYDVKM. This CDR3 contains 17 residues. CDR3 amino acids: CASKSYGVGRSNEKLFF. In DNA, the CDR3 is TGTGCCAGCAAGTCGTACGGTGTAGGGCGATCTAATGAAAAACTGTTTTTT.

This clonotype showed up many times. The gene calls are TRBV20-1 and TRBJ1-1, with D tentatively TRBD1 (6 bases). In germline, CDR1 is DFQATT, CDR2 SNEGSKA (reference sequence). This CDR3 spans 13 amino acids. Deletions cut 3 bases from V and 4 bases from J, with 12 bases between. CDR3 region: CSARTGYGTEAFF. The CDR3, as DNA: TGCAGTGCTAGGACAGGTTATGGCACTGAAGCTTTCTTT.

This clonotype was recorded many times. J is TRBJ2-7 and V is TRBV7-9; 8 positions agree with TRBD2. The J segment lost 1 base and the V segment lost 4 bases, leaving 12 bases of the junction unmatched. The germline CDR1 and CDR2 sequences are SEHNR and FQNEAQ (reference sequence). This CDR3 comprises 17 residues. CDR3 amino acids: CASSSTSGRQVSYEQYF. In nucleotides, the CDR3 is TGTGCCAGCAGCTCGACCAGCGGGAGACAGGTATCCTACGAGCAGTACTTC. Together with reference TRBV7-9 and TRBJ2-7, the CDR3 gives the full variable domain: DTGVSQNPRHKITKRGQNVTFRCDPISEHNRLYWYRQTLGQGPEFLTYFQNEAQLEKSRLLSDRFSAERPKGSFSTLEIQRTEQGDSAMYLCASSSTSGRQVSYEQYFGPGTRLTVT.

This clonotype was found many times. The V and J genes are TRBV27 and TRBJ2-1; D may be TRBD1 (6 bases). Germline V gene data show CDR1 as MNHEY and CDR2 as SMNVEV (reference sequence). CDR3 length: 13 amino acids. V lost 11 bases to trimming and J lost 4 bases, with 15 bases between them. CDR3 protein: CALGRGPYNEQFF. The CDR3 DNA is TGTGCCCTCGGCAGGGGACCTTACAATGAGCAGTTCTTC.

This clonotype was observed many times. The CDR3 region has the DNA TGTGCCAGCAGTGAAACAACGGTAAATCAGCCCCAGCATTTT. Translation: CASSETTVNQPQHF. The chain joins TRBV2 to TRBJ1-5; D call uncertain. Germline assignment: CDR1 SNHLY and CDR2 FYNNEI. V was trimmed by 2 bases and J by 4 bases, leaving 9 bases between them. This CDR3 region has 14 residues.

The J gene is TRBJ2-7, the V gene TRBV19; possible D gene TRBD1, 8 bases. The CDR3 runs 14 residues. Germline V gene data show CDR1 as LNHDA and CDR2 as SQIVND (reference sequence). The V gene lost 4 bases and the J gene lost 7 bases, with 17 bases spanning the gap. The DNA of the CDR3 is TGTGCCAGTAGTACCGGGGGGACAGGACTTGAGCAGTACTTC. Its translation: CASSTGGTGLEQYF.

The table lists this clonotype with many counts. The J gene is TRBJ2-7, the V gene TRBV11-3; no firm D call. Trimming took 0 bases from V and 6 from J, leaving 9 bases between them. CDR1 and CDR2 (germline): SGHNT, YENEEA. The CDR3 runs 13 residues. The CDR3 protein is CASSLDGQREQYF. The CDR3 DNA follows: TGTGCCAGCAGCTTAGATGGCCAGCGCGAGCAGTACTTC.

CDR3 nucleotides: TGTGCCTGGAACCGAGACAGGGTGAAGGGGCTAGCCAAAAACATTCAGTACTTC. The encoded protein is CAWNRDRVKGLAKNIQYF. The gene calls are TRBV30 and TRBJ2-4, with 7 bases aligning to TRBD1. This CDR3 is built from 18 residues. The germline V gene has CDR1 GTSNPN and CDR2 SVGIG (reference sequence). V gave up 4 bases and J gave up 0 bases; unmatched junction bases: 15.

The rearrangement links TRBV4-1 to TRBJ2-7; 13 bases map to TRBD2. Germline V gives CDR1 MGHRA, CDR2 YSYEKL. V shed 3 bases and J 4 bases; nucleotides not matched to a gene: 9. CDR3 length: 17 amino acids. This chain's CDR3 is CASSHHMPGLAGYEQYF. CDR3 in DNA: TGCGCCAGCAGCCATCATATGCCGGGACTAGCGGGATACGAGCAGTACTTC.

This clonotype was detected ten times or more. The chain is built from TRBV6-5 and TRBJ2-1; 11 nucleotides agree with TRBD2. The CDR3 spans 15 residues. Germline lookup yields CDR1 MNHEY and CDR2 SVGAGI. The V segment lost 0 bases and the J segment 9 bases; nucleotides outside the gene matches: 4. Here the CDR3 reads CASSYSSGRALEQFF. DNA of the CDR3: TGTGCCAGCAGTTACTCTAGCGGGAGGGCCCTTGAGCAGTTCTTC.

Ten or more counts support this clonotype. The chain recombines TRBV18 with TRBJ2-5; 10 nucleotides line up with TRBD1. There are 15 residues in the CDR3. Germline CDR1 KGHSH, CDR2 LQKENI. J gave up 5 bases and V 3 bases, and 6 bases lay outside the gene matches. This CDR3 is CASSPGTGEQETQYF. Written as DNA, the CDR3 is TGTGCCAGCTCACCCGGGACAGGGGAACAGGAGACCCAGTACTTC.